The 2 T cell receptor beta chains in this list originate from one sample, sequenced in a study of metastatic and nonmetastatic thyroid tumors (TCRdb year 2020). No treatment had been received by any patient before thyroid surgery. Library generation was performed with PCR. TCRdb lists the instrument as Illumina HiSeq 4000. Using fastp at Q25 and MiXCR, TCRdb reprocessed the public reads and kept productive beta chains. For this sample the table gives 90,000 or so clones, of which around 7.8% were detected only once. Together, the top ten hold approximately 8.8% of the sample. Sequences were obtained from blood. The origin of the receptors is a female donor with papillary thyroid cancer or a benign thyroid nodule (not recorded which). Some clones in this sample may be carry-over from other donors' samples.

As regards this clone: This may be a read error: a much more frequent sequence differs by one nucleotide. The sample carries other DNA sequences with the same CDR3. The chain combines TRBV7-6 with TRBJ2-5; TRBD2 agrees at 15 bases. This CDR3 is built from 16 residues. Germline CDR1 and CDR2: SGHVS and FNYEAQ. V was clipped by 7 bases and J by 6 bases; unmatched bases: 9. The CDR3, as DNA: TGTGCCAGCACGGGACTAGCGGGGGGTAGGTTCCAGACCCAGTACTTC. This encodes CASTGLAGGRFQTQYF.

This clone was found many times. The rearrangement links TRBV2 to TRBJ2-5, with unresolved D. The CDR3 has 14 residues. Germline CDR1 SNHLY, CDR2 FYNNEI. Trimming left V 2 bases short and J 4 bases short, with 11 bases between. CDR3 nucleotides: TGTGCCAGCAGTGAACAAGTTAGGACAGAGACCCAGTACTTC. This translates into CASSEQVRTETQYF.